This TCR beta chain was sequenced during a study of blood T cell repertoires in COVID-19. The wider study: Some COVID-19 samples were acute and others convalescent; all came from the United States, Italy and Spain.

How the authors handled the data: Amplification of reference gene primers provided the estimated nucleated cell counts. The data were produced by immunoSEQ multiplex PCR, yet TCRdb's version contains in-frame clones alone and is incomplete. V and J calls and clone size are as listed in that table; D and trimming were resolved from the DNA. Of roughly 62,000 clones detected, approximately 80% appear once; the ten largest clones hold less than 4.5%. The ends lost 4 bases at V and 5 bases at J; junction bases unmatched: 8. There are 16 residues in the CDR3. Germline CDR1 and CDR2: SGHNT and YYREEE (reference sequence).

Material: peripheral blood. This chain connects TRBV5-4 to TRBJ2-2, with 10 bases lining up with TRBD2. The sequence was collected from a man aged 55 to 69 with acute or convalescent COVID-19. The CDR3 is CASSRFLAGDTGELFF. DNA of the CDR3: TGTGCCAGCAGCCGATTCCTAGCGGGGGATACCGGGGAGCTGTTTTTT.